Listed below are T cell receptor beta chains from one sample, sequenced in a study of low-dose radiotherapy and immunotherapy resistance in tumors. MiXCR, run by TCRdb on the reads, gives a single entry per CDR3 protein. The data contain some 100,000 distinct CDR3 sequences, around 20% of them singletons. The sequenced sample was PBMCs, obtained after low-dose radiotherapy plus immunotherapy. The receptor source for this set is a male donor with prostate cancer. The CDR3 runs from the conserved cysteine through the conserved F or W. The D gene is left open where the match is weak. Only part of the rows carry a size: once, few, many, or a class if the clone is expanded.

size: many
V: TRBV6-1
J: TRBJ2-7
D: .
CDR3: CASSEDRDRPEQYF
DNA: TGTGCCAGCAGTGAAGACAGGGACCGTCCCGAGCAGTACTTC

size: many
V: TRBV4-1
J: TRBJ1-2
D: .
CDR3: CASSQDRVYGYTF
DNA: TGCGCCAGCAGCCAAGATCGGGTTTACGGCTACACCTTC

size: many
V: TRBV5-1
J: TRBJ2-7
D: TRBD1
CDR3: CASSPEGTGGASINKYF
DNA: TGCGCCAGCAGCCCAGAAGGGACAGGGGGCGCCTCTATCAATAAGTACTTC

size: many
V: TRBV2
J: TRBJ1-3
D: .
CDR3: CASSASSNTIYF
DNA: TGTGCCAGCAGTGCCTCGTCGAACACCATATATTTT

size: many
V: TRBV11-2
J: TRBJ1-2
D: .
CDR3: CASSLDMVNYGYTF
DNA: TGTGCCAGCAGCTTGGACATGGTTAACTATGGCTACACCTTC

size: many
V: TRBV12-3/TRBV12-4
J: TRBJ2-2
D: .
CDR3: CASSSPQGGTGELFF
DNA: TGTGCCAGCAGTTCCCCCCAGGGGGGCACCGGGGAGCTGTTTTTT

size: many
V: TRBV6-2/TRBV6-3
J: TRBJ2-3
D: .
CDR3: CASRRGESTDTQYF
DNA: TGTGCCAGCAGGCGAGGGGAAAGCACAGATACGCAGTATTTT

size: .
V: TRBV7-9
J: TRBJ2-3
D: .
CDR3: CASSFSGIITDTQYF
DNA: TGTGCCAGCAGCTTTTCCGGGATTATCACAGATACGCAGTATTTT

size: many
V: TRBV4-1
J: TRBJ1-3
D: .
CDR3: CASSQERSGNTIYF
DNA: TGCGCCAGCAGCCAAGAGAGGTCTGGAAACACCATATATTTT

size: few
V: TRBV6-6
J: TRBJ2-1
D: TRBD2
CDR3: CASRDSGNANNEQFF
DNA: TGTGCCAGCAGAGACAGCGGGAATGCTAACAATGAGCAGTTCTTC

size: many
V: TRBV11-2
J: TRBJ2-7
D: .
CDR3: CASSLRPGWLVYEQYF
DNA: TGTGCCAGCAGCTTACGACCTGGGTGGTTAGTCTACGAGCAGTACTTC

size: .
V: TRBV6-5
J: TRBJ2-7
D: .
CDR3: CASSTGRYEQYF
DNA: TGTGCCAGCAGTACAGGGAGGTACGAGCAGTACTTC

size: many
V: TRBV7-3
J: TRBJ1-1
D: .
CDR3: CASSLTSGMNTEAFF
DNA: TGTGCCAGCAGCTTAACTAGTGGGATGAACACTGAAGCTTTCTTT

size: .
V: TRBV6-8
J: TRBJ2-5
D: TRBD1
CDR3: CASSRDRGRKETQYF
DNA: TGTGCCAGCAGTCGGGACAGGGGGAGGAAAGAGACCCAGTACTTC

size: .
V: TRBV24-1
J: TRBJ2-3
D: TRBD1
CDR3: CATSDSMGTGATDTQYF
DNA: TGTGCCACCAGTGATTCGATGGGGACAGGGGCCACAGATACGCAGTATTTT

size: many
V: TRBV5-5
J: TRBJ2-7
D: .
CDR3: CASSPMTPPYEQYF
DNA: TGTGCCAGCTCACCGATGACGCCACCCTACGAGCAGTACTTC

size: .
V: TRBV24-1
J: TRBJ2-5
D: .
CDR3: CATSDFETQYF
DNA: TGTGCCACCAGTGATTTCGAGACCCAGTACTTC

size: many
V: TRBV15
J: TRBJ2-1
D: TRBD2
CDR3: CATSRKSGAEQFF
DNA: TGTGCCACCAGCAGAAAAAGCGGGGCTGAGCAGTTCTTC

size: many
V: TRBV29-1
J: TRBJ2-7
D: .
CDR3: CSVEDGGASEQYF
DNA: TGCAGCGTTGAAGATGGGGGGGCCTCCGAGCAGTACTTC

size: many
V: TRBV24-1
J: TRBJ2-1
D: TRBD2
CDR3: CATSAGGGYNEQFF
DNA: TGTGCCACCAGTGCGGGGGGGGGGTACAATGAGCAGTTCTTC

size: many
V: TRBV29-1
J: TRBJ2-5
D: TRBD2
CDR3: CSAPLAGQETQYF
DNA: TGCAGCGCTCCACTAGCGGGGCAAGAGACCCAGTACTTC

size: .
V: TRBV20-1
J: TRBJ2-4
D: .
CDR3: CSAIGAGDIQYF
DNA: TGCAGTGCTATCGGGGCCGGGGACATTCAGTACTTC

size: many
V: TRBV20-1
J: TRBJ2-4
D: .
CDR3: CSAATAGTAKNIQYF
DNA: TGCAGTGCGGCAACGGCGGGGACAGCCAAAAACATTCAGTACTTC

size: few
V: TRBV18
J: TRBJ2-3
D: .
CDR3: CASSPGVGSTDTQYF
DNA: TGTGCCAGCTCACCGGGGGTTGGAAGCACAGATACGCAGTATTTT

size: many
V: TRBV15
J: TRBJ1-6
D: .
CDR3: CATSNRRQESPLHF
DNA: TGTGCCACCAGCAATAGACGACAGGAATCACCCCTCCACTTT

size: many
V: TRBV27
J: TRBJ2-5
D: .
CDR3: CASSRGRETQYF
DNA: TGTGCCAGCAGCCGGGGCCGGGAGACCCAGTACTTC

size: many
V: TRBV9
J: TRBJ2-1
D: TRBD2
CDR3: CASSAARGVEQFF
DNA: TGTGCCAGCAGCGCAGCCCGGGGGGTTGAGCAGTTCTTC

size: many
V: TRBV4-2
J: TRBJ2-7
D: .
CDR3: CASSQDRARYEQYF
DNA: TGTGCCAGCAGCCAAGATCGGGCCAGGTACGAGCAGTACTTC

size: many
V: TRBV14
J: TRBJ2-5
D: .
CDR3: CASSQDGRETQYF
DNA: TGTGCCAGCAGCCAAGATGGTAGGGAGACCCAGTACTTC

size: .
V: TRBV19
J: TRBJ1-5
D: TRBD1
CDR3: CASSQDRGRHQPQHF
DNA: TGTGCCAGTAGTCAAGACAGGGGGCGGCATCAGCCCCAGCATTTT

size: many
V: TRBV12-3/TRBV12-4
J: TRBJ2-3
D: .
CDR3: CASSLGGAGLDTQYF
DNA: TGTGCCAGCAGTTTAGGGGGGGCCGGGTTAGATACGCAGTATTTT

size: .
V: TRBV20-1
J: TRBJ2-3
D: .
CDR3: CSAPQDDGTDTQYF
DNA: TGCAGTGCCCCTCAGGATGACGGCACAGATACGCAGTATTTT

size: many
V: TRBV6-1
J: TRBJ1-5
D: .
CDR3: CASKRTGWEKPQHF
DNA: TGTGCCAGCAAAAGAACAGGGTGGGAAAAGCCCCAGCATTTT

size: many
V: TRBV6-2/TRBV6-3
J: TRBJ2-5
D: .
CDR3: CASSYSRVEETQYF
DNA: TGTGCCAGCAGTTACTCCAGGGTTGAAGAGACCCAGTACTTC

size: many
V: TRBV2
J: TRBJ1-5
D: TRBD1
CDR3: CASSRDREGNPQPQHF
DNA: TGTGCCAGCAGCCGAGACAGGGAAGGGAATCCTCAGCCCCAGCATTTT

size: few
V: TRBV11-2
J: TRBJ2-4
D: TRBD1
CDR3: CASSPPTGVENIQYF
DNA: TGTGCCAGCAGCCCACCAACAGGGGTGGAAAACATTCAGTACTTC

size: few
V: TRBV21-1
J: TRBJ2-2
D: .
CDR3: CASRGFGPGSCFF
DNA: .